This T cell receptor beta chain was sequenced in a study of blood T cell repertoires in COVID-19 (dated by TCRdb to the early 2020s). A note on the overall study: The collaborator samples originated in the United States, Italy and Spain and spanned the acute and convalescent phases of COVID-19. The prospective study material was composed of cDNA or gDNA derived from T cells, B-cell-depleted T cells, or PBMCs. Deeply sampled blood TCRbeta repertoires from subjects exposed to, actively infected with, or recovered from COVID-19 were included in the dataset. The repertoires were released in a freely available public database meant as a resource for research on the immune response to SARS-CoV-2. The samples were drawn from the first 160 participants of the ongoing ImmuneRACE study and from 1,254 subjects provided by 6 global collaborators. Sample metadata almost always included a de-identified subject ID, COVID-19 status, age in years and sex. Where available, HLA class I and class II types were taken from metadata supplied by the sample provider and were not determined by assay-based typing.

General conclusions and limits of the study: How much clinical and demographic metadata was included differed by source and by participant, and the metadata was provided uncurated.

Collaborating institutions collected whole blood in K2EDTA tubes following their own protocols. For TCRbeta analysis, collaborator samples were shipped as frozen whole blood, as isolated PBMCs, or as DNA extracted from either sample type. The CDR3 goes from the cysteine to the phenylalanine over 18 residues. The read is trimmed to its CDR3 DNA, 54 bases read in frame from base 1. V trim: 1 base; J trim: 3 bases; unmatched bases: 13. CDR1 and CDR2, per the germline V gene (reference sequence), are LNHDA and SQIVND. With regard to this clone: What antigen it recognizes has not been identified. Base qualities are not recorded, but no much larger clone differs from it by a single base.

The immunoSEQ Assay, a bias-controlled multiplex PCR, was used to amplify TCRbeta CDR3 regions from genomic DNA. The study's processing was this. Nucleated cell counts per sample were estimated from amplification of reference gene primers within the assay. To quantify the absolute abundance of each unique TCRbeta CDR3 rearrangement, sequence reads were collapsed and filtered. Productive Simpson clonality was computed per sample as the square root of Simpson's diversity index over productive rearrangements. The table was pulled from immuneACCESS by TCRdb, which kept in-frame rearrangements only. Such tables lose some clones; where checked, under half of the loss comes from unresolved V genes, and the rest has no known cause. D and trimming come from the DNA, and the V and J calls and clone size come from that table. The sample table shows about 54,000 clones, and approximately 91% are seen once. Less than 4% of the sample lies in the top ten.

The rearranged chain carries TRBV19 and TRBJ1-2; a stretch of 8 junction bases matches TRBD1. The TCR comes from a man aged 50 or older with acute or convalescent COVID-19. Sequencing used peripheral blood. The DNA reads as follows: TGTGCCAGTAGTATAGGGACAGGGCCTTCTCTTTCGGACTATGGCTACACCTTC. It is translated as CASSIGTGPSLSDYGYTF.